A single T cell receptor (beta chain) is shown here with its context. The data stem from a study of blood T cell repertoires in COVID-19. Study details: Some COVID-19 samples were acute and others convalescent; all came from the United States, Italy and Spain. The analysed material was cDNA or gDNA that came from T cells, B-cell-depleted T cells, or PBMCs.

Trimming removed 4 bases at V and 4 bases at J, with 12 bases between. This CDR3 comprises 14 residues. As processed by the authors: Reference gene primer amplification gave estimated nucleated cell counts. Some clones are missing from TCRdb's copy, which holds only in-frame ones; the method was immunoSEQ multiplex PCR. That table is the source of V, J and clone size, and D and trimming were worked out from the DNA. The sample has 100,000 to 120,000 clones, around 89% seen once; the top ten hold 3% to 4%. This sequence joins TRBV23-1 and TRBJ2-3; D gene ambiguous. TRBV23-1 has ORF status, its function being uncertain. The sample comprised peripheral blood. The sequence was obtained from a woman in her forties or fifties with acute or convalescent COVID-19. This CDR3 reads CASSRLFIADTQYF. The CDR3 DNA is TGCGCCAGCAGTCGTCTGTTTATCGCAGATACGCAGTATTTT.